This T cell receptor (beta chain) was profiled in a study of Ad26.COV2.S vaccination and SARS-CoV-2 variants. Study-level points and caveats: Spike-specific TCR breadth was greater after Ad26.COV2.S than placebo.

With V trimmed by 0 bases and J by 7 bases, 7 bases remained unmatched. The length of the CDR3 is 16 residues. Germline lookup yields CDR1 SGHRS and CDR2 YFSETQ. This clone was counted a single time. The antigen is undetermined. Indicated treatment: about 20 received Ad26.COV2.S at low or high dose, single or two shots; several received placebo; per-sample allocation not given. Samples were taken on day 63 after the first vaccine or placebo injection. Donation came from an adult in Boston who was aged 18-55 years. TCRdb's copy holds only in-frame clones and misses some; the assay was immunoSEQ multiplex PCR. Seen here are roughly 380,000 clones, 80% to 90% observed once, and the top ten hold approximately 3.6%.

The source was peripheral blood, collected in a trial of Ad26.COV2.S vaccine versus placebo. The clonotype comes from a person aged 18 to 65 who received the Ad26.COV2.S COVID-19 vaccine or a placebo. This chain joins TRBV5-1 and TRBJ2-2; 9 bases map to TRBD1. CDR3 residues: CASSLVGDRVVGELFF. CDR3 in DNA: TGCGCCAGCAGCTTGGTCGGGGACAGGGTTGTCGGGGAGCTGTTTTTT.